The 26 T cell receptor beta chains below all came from one sample that was sequenced in a study of T cells after yellow fever vaccination. Via MiXCR, TCRdb re-called the 5' RACE reads, giving one row per CDR3 protein. The repertoire includes around 550,000 distinct CDR3 sequences, less than 20% of them detected once, and 14% sits in the top ten. This sample comprised PBMCs, obtained 15 days after the yellow fever booster vaccination. The receptors were sampled from a man aged 25 to 45 who received the YFV17D yellow fever vaccine.

This clonotype was picked up a small number of times. The gene calls are TRBV7-9 and TRBJ2-1; 14 bases line up with TRBD2. The CDR3 sequence is 17 residues long. CDR1 is SEHNR and CDR2 is FQNEAQ in the germline V gene (reference sequence). J was trimmed by 4 bases and V by 5 bases; bases with no gene match: 7. The CDR3 protein is CASSPGGTSGSYNEQFF. CDR3 nucleotide sequence: TGTGCCAGCAGCCCCGGCGGGACTAGCGGGAGTTACAATGAGCAGTTCTTC.

The V gene is TRBV20-1, the J gene TRBJ2-7; possible D gene TRBD2, 5 bases. Per the germline V gene, CDR1 is DFQATT and CDR2 is SNEGSKA (reference sequence). The V gene lost 1 base and the J gene lost 4 bases, with 11 bases spanning the gap. CDR3 size: 13 residues. Here the CDR3 DNA reads TGCAGTGCTAGAGGTGGGAGTTTGTACGAGCAGTACTTC. This encodes CSARGGSLYEQYF.

This chain connects TRBV18 to TRBJ1-4; unclear D gene. The CDR3 runs 13 residues. Germline V CDR1 and CDR2: KGHSH, LQKENI. V was pared by 3 bases and J by 12 bases, with 14 bases between. CDR3 amino acids: CASSPGSGRELFF. In DNA form, the CDR3 reads TGTGCCAGCTCACCTGGGTCTGGGAGAGAACTGTTTTTT.

V is TRBV6-1 and J is TRBJ2-5; perhaps TRBD2 as D (5 bases). V lost 2 bases to trimming and J lost 5 bases, with 12 bases between them. The CDR3 runs to 14 residues. CDR1 MNHNS and CDR2 SASEGT come from the germline V gene. The CDR3 DNA reads TGTGCCAGCAGTGAACCGCGGGTTAGGGAGACCCAGTACTTC. This codes for CASSEPRVRETQYF.

CDR3 loop: CSASKAGYNTGELFF. The CDR3 DNA is TGCAGTGCTAGTAAAGCAGGTTACAACACCGGGGAGCTGTTTTTT. The V and J genes are TRBV20-1 and TRBJ2-2; no firm D call. The V gene's germline CDR1 is DFQATT and CDR2 SNEGSKA (reference sequence). This CDR3 is 15 amino acids long. With 3 bases removed from V and 2 bases from J, the gap between germline ends came to 13 bases.

Many counts were recorded for this clonotype. This chain links TRBV5-1 with TRBJ1-6; no clear D gene. Germline V lookup: CDR1 SGHRS, CDR2 YFSETQ. The CDR3 is 15 residues long. Trimming removed 0 bases from V and 7 bases from J, with 11 bases in between. The CDR3 protein is CASSLAEASNSPLHF. CDR3 sequence (DNA): TGCGCCAGCAGCTTGGCCGAAGCGAGCAATTCACCCCTCCACTTT.

The chain couples TRBV29-1 to TRBJ2-7; 8 bases fit TRBD1. Germline loops: CDR1 SQVTM, CDR2 ANQGSEA. The CDR3 has 14 residues. The J segment lost 1 base and the V segment lost 1 base, leaving 3 bases of the junction unmatched. CDR3 coding DNA: TGCAGCGTTGAAGCTACAGGGGGTTCCTACGAGCAGTACTTC. Its translation: CSVEATGGSYEQYF.

This clonotype has just a few counts. The chain uses TRBV20-1 and TRBJ2-1, with D hard to call. The CDR3 extends over 14 amino acids. V was cut by 4 bases and J by 5 bases, with 15 bases left in between. From germline, CDR1 is DFQATT and CDR2 SNEGSKA (reference sequence). The CDR3 nucleotides read TGCAGTGCTATTGCCTCAAGAGGAAACAATGAGCAGTTCTTC. Translating gives CSAIASRGNNEQFF.

The sample holds a few counts of this clonotype. The V and J genes are TRBV7-2 and TRBJ2-7; tentatively, D is TRBD2 (5 bases). Deletions cut 0 bases from V and 2 bases from J, with 11 bases between. Germline V lookup: CDR1 SGHTA, CDR2 FQGNSA. This CDR3 is built from 15 residues. DNA of the CDR3: TGTGCCAGCAGCTTAGCGGGCGGGTTCACCTACGAGCAGTACTTC. As protein: CASSLAGGFTYEQYF. Using reference TRBV7-2 and TRBJ2-7 for the parts outside the CDR3, the full variable domain is GAGVSQSPSNKVTEKGKDVELRCDPISGHTALYWYRQSLGQGLEFLIYFQGNSAPDKSGLPSDRFSAERTGGSVSTLTIQRTQQEDSAVYLCASSLAGGFTYEQYFGPGTRLTVT.

This clonotype was detected a few times. The V gene is TRBV12-3 or TRBV12-4, the J gene TRBJ1-1; 7 bases align to TRBD1. The CDR3 is 12 residues long. Trimming took 6 bases from V and 12 from J; bases not matched to a gene: 10. The CDR3 is CASRRSTGETFF. The CDR3 DNA is TGTGCCAGCAGGCGCAGTACAGGGGAGACTTTCTTT.

This clonotype showed up just a few times. The J gene is TRBJ2-3, the V gene TRBV20-1; perhaps TRBD1 as D (6 bases). The CDR3 consists of 15 residues. CDR1 and CDR2 from the germline V gene are DFQATT and SNEGSKA (reference sequence). The germline V and J ends were trimmed by 3 bases and 0 bases, with 13 bases remaining between them. DNA of the CDR3: TGCAGTGCTAGGGGGACATCAGCTAGCACAGATACGCAGTATTTT. It translates to CSARGTSASTDTQYF.

CDR3 DNA: TGTGCCAGCAGCGGGACAGGGGAAACCTACGAGCAGTACTTC. It encodes CASSGTGETYEQYF. The chain uses TRBV12-3 or TRBV12-4 and TRBJ2-7, with 10 nucleotides matching TRBD1. CDR3 length: 14 amino acids. Germline trimming cut 6 bases from V and 2 bases from J; bases unmatched to any gene: 4.

This clonotype was seen ten or more times. J is TRBJ2-7 and V is TRBV28, with D tentatively TRBD1 (6 bases). The V gene lost 4 bases and the J gene lost 4 bases, with 11 bases spanning the gap. The CDR3 loop spans 13 amino acids. Germline values: CDR1 MDHEN, CDR2 SYDVKM. CDR3: CASSSEGVYEQYF. Here the CDR3 DNA reads TGTGCCAGCAGTTCTGAGGGGGTGTACGAGCAGTACTTC.

This clonotype was detected a few times. This chain connects TRBV6-2 or TRBV6-3 to TRBJ1-1, with no clear D. Trimming cost V 6 bases and J 1 base, with 9 bases left between them. This CDR3 has 13 amino acids. The germline gives CDR1 MNHEY, CDR2 SVGEGT. CDR3 protein: CASSTPWNTEAFF. DNA of the CDR3: TGTGCCAGCAGCACTCCTTGGAACACTGAAGCTTTCTTT.

The rearrangement links TRBV6-1 to TRBJ1-1; 7 bases agree with TRBD1. V shed 5 bases and J 2 bases; nucleotides not matched to a gene: 8. The CDR3 loop spans 15 amino acids. The germline V gene has CDR1 MNHNS and CDR2 SASEGT. CDR3 loop: CASSTSGGGNTEAFF. The CDR3 DNA reads as TGTGCCAGCAGTACCTCAGGGGGGGGAAACACTGAAGCTTTCTTT.

The CDR3 bases are TGTGCCAGCTCACCTTCAGGGAACAATGAGCAGTTCTTC. Translated: CASSPSGNNEQFF. The J gene is TRBJ2-1, the V gene TRBV18; possibly TRBD1 for D (5 bases). The CDR3 is made up of 13 amino acids. The germline CDR1 and CDR2 sequences are KGHSH and LQKENI. The V and J ends lost 3 bases and 5 bases respectively, with 8 bases between them.

This clonotype was observed a handful of times. The chain uses TRBV7-2 and TRBJ2-3; no definite D call. Deletions cut 2 bases from V and 4 bases from J, with 10 bases between. Germline V gives CDR1 SGHTA, CDR2 FQGNSA. The CDR3 length is 14 residues. CDR3 DNA sequence: TGTGCCAGCAGCTTAATACAGAGCGCAGATACGCAGTATTTT. Protein sequence: CASSLIQSADTQYF. Looking up the rest from reference TRBV7-2 and TRBJ2-3 gives the full variable domain: GAGVSQSPSNKVTEKGKDVELRCDPISGHTALYWYRQSLGQGLEFLIYFQGNSAPDKSGLPSDRFSAERTGGSVSTLTIQRTQQEDSAVYLCASSLIQSADTQYFGPGTRLTVL.

There are many counts of this clonotype. The chain has TRBV7-3 and TRBJ2-1, with 9 bases fitting TRBD2. V shed 3 bases and J 6 bases; nucleotides not matched to a gene: 9. The CDR3 runs to 16 residues. CDR1 SGHTA and CDR2 FQGTGA come from the germline V gene. The CDR3 sequence is CASSLGPSGALNEQFF. The CDR3 bases are TGTGCCAGCAGCTTGGGACCTAGCGGGGCCCTCAATGAGCAGTTCTTC.

The rearrangement joins TRBV10-2 to TRBJ2-5; no clear D. The ends were cut back, 2 bases at V and 4 bases at J, with 5 bases in the middle. Germline loops: CDR1 WSHSY, CDR2 SAAADI. CDR3 size: 12 residues. The CDR3 loop is CASSENLETQYF. The CDR3 nucleotides read TGCGCCAGCAGTGAGAATTTAGAGACCCAGTACTTC.

The chain's CDR3 is CSAYRDRGTEQYF. Here the CDR3 DNA reads TGCAGTGCTTACCGGGACAGGGGCACCGAGCAGTACTTC. The chain combines TRBV20-1 with TRBJ2-7; 10 nucleotides align to TRBD1. Looked up from germline, CDR1 is DFQATT and CDR2 is SNEGSKA (reference sequence). CDR3 size: 13 residues. The junction had 7 bases not matched to a gene; V was cut back by 5 bases and J by 6 bases.

This clonotype has more than one count but fewer than ten. This sequence joins TRBV25-1 and TRBJ2-1; a weak D match, TRBD2 (5 bases). CDR3 length: 16 residues. Trimming removed 4 bases at V and 5 bases at J, with 18 bases between. Germline V gives CDR1 MGHDK, CDR2 SYGVNS. The CDR3: CASSAVSWAGNNEQFF. The CDR3 coding sequence is TGTGCCAGCAGTGCGGTGTCTTGGGCCGGGAACAATGAGCAGTTCTTC.

Note on this clonotype: One end of the junction varies from germline; a read error may be responsible. The chain links TRBV7-6 to TRBJ1-6; TRBD1 agrees at 8 bases. The CDR3 spans 17 residues. Germline CDR1 is SGHVS and CDR2 is FNYEAQ. The CDR3 region is CASSLGQGASMNSSLHF. Here the CDR3 DNA reads TGTGCCAGCAGCTTAGGTCAGGGGGCGTCCATGAATTCATCCCTCCACTTT.

The V gene is TRBV7-9, the J gene TRBJ2-3; D not resolved. The V and J ends lost 1 base and 8 bases respectively, with 19 bases between them. CDR3 length equals 16 residues. From germline, CDR1 is SEHNR and CDR2 FQNEAQ (reference sequence). Here the CDR3 reads CASSLGVPSLAATQYF. The DNA for the CDR3 is TGTGCCAGCAGCTTAGGGGTCCCGTCCTTGGCGGCTACGCAGTATTTT.

This clonotype occurred a few times. This chain connects TRBV29-1 to TRBJ2-7; perhaps TRBD1 as D (6 bases). V dropped 6 bases and J dropped 3 bases, with 15 bases sitting between them. CDR3 length equals 13 residues. CDR1 and CDR2 (germline): SQVTM, ANQGSEA. Written as DNA, the CDR3 is TGCAGCGTACCCGGACAGTCAGGCTACGAGCAGTACTTC. This codes for CSVPGQSGYEQYF.

V usage is TRBV12-3 or TRBV12-4 and J usage is TRBJ2-3; either TRBD1 or TRBD2 may fit D (7 bases each). V was clipped by 10 bases and J by 2 bases, with 16 bases between them. CDR3 size: 14 residues. The CDR3: CAIQGGLNTDTQYF. The CDR3 DNA reads as TGTGCCATCCAGGGGGGACTAAACACAGATACGCAGTATTTT.

This clonotype was seen more than once but under ten times. The V call is TRBV3-1, the J call TRBJ2-3; D is uncertain. The CDR3 totals 16 residues. Germline V gene lookup returns CDR1 LGHDT and CDR2 YNNKEL (reference sequence). Between the trimmed V and J ends, which lost 1 base and 0 bases, there was a span of 11 bases. The CDR3 loop reads CASSQVIRTSTDTQYF. CDR3 DNA sequence: TGTGCCAGCAGCCAAGTGATCAGAACTAGCACAGATACGCAGTATTTT.